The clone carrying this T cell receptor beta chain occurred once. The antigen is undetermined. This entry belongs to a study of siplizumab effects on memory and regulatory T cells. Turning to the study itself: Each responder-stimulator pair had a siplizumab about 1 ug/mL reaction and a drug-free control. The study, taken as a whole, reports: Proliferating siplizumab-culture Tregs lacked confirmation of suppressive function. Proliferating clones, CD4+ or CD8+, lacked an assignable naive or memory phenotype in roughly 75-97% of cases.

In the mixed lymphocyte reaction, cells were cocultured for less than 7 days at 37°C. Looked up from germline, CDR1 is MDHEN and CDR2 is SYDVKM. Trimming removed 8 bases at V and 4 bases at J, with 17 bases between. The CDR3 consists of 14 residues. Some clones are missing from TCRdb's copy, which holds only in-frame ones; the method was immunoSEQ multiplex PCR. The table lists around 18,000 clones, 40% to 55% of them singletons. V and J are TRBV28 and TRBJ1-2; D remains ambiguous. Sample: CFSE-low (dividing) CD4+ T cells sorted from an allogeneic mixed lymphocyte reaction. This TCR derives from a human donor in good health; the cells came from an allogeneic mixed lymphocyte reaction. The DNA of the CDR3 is TGTGCCAGCGGATTATCGGACGGAATCTATGGCTACACCTTC. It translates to CASGLSDGIYGYTF.